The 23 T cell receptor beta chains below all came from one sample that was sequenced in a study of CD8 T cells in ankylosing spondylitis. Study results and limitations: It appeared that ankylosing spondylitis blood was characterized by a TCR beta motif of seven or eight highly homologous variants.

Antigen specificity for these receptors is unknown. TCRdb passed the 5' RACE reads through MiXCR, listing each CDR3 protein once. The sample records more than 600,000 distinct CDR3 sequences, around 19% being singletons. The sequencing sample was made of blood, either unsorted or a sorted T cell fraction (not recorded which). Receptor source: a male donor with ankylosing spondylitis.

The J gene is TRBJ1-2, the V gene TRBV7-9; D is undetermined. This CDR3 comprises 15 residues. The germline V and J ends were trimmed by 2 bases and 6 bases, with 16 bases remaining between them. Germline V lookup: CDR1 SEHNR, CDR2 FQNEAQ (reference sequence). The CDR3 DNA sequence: TGTGCCAGCAGCTTAAGTCCAGGACTCTGGGATGGCTACACCTTC. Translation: CASSLSPGLWDGYTF.

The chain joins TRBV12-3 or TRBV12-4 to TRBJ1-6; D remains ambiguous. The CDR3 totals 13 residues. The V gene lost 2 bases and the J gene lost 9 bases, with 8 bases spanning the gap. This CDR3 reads CASSLLWGSPLHF. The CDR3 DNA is TGTGCCAGCAGTTTATTATGGGGTTCACCCCTCCACTTT.

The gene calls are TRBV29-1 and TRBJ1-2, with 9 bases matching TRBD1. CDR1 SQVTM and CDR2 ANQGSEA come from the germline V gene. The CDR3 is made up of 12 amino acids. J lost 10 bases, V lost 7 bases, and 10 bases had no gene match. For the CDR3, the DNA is TGCAGCGCCCCCGGGACAGGGTTGGACTACACCTTC. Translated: CSAPGTGLDYTF.

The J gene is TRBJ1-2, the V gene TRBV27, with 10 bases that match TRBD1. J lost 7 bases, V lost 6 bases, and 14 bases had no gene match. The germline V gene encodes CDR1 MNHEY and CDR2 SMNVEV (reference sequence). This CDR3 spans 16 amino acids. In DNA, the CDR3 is TGTGCCAGCAGATTTGCCCAGGGACAGGGGTTTAGTGGCTACACCTTC. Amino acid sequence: CASRFAQGQGFSGYTF.

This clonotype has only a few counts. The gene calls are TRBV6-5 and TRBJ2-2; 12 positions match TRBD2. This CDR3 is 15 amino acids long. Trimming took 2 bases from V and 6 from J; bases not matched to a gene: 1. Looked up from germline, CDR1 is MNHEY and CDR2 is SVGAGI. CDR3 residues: CASSYGLAGSGELFF. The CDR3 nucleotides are TGTGCCAGCAGTTACGGACTAGCGGGATCCGGGGAGCTGTTTTTT.

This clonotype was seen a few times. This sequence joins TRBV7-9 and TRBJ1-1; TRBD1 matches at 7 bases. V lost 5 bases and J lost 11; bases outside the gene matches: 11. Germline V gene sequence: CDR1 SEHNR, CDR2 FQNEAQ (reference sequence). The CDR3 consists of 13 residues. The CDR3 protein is CASSPRQGTVAFF. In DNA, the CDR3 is TGTGCCAGCAGCCCCAGACAGGGTACCGTCGCTTTCTTT.

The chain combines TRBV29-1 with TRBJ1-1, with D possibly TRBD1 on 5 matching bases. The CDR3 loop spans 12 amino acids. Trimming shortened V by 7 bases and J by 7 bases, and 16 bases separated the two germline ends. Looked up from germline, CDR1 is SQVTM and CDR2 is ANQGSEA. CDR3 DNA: TGCAGCGCCAACGAGGGGAGCCGTGAAGCTTTCTTT. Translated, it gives CSANEGSREAFF.

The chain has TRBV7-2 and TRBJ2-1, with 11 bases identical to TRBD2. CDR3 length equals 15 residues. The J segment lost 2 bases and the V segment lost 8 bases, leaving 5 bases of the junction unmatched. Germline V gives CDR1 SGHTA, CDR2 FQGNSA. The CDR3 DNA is TGTGCCAGCTGCACTAGCGGGGGAACCTACAATGAGCAGTTCTTC. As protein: CASCTSGGTYNEQFF.

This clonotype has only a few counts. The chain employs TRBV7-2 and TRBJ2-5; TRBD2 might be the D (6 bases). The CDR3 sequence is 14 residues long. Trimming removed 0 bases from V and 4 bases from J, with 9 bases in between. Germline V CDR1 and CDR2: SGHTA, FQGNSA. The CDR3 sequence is CASSLAGGIETQYF. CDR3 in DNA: TGTGCCAGCAGCTTAGCGGGAGGTATAGAGACCCAGTACTTC. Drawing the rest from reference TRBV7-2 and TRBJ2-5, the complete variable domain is GAGVSQSPSNKVTEKGKDVELRCDPISGHTALYWYRQSLGQGLEFLIYFQGNSAPDKSGLPSDRFSAERTGGSVSTLTIQRTQQEDSAVYLCASSLAGGIETQYFGPGTRLLVL.

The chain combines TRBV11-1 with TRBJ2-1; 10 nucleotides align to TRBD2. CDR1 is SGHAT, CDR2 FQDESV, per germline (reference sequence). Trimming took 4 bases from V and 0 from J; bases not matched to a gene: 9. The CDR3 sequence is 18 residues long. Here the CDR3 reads CASSSTAGGPYSYNEQFF. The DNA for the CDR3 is TGTGCCAGCAGCTCGACAGCGGGGGGGCCGTACTCCTACAATGAGCAGTTCTTC.

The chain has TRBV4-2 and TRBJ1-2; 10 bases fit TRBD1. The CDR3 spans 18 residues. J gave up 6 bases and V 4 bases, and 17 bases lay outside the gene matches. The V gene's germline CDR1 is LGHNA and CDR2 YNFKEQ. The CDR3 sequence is CASSRPRRTKGQGDGYTF. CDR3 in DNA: TGTGCCAGCAGCCGACCCAGAAGAACCAAAGGACAGGGGGATGGCTACACCTTC.

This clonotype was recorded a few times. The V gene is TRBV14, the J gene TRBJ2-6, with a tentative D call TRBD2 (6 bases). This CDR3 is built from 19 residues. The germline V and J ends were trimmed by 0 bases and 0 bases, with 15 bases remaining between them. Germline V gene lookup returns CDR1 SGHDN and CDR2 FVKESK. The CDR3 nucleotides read TGTGCCAGCAGCCAAGAGTGGGTGGGACTGTCCTCTGGGGCCAACGTCCTGACTTTC. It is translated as CASSQEWVGLSSGANVLTF.

The CDR3, as DNA: TGTGCCACCAGCCTTAGCGGGAGGGCCTCCTACAATGAGCAGTTCTTC. Protein sequence: CATSLSGRASYNEQFF. This rearrangement joins TRBV15 to TRBJ2-1, with TRBD2 identical over 11 bases. The germline CDR1 and CDR2 sequences are LNHNV and YYDKDF (reference sequence). J gave up 0 bases and V 5 bases, and 3 bases lay outside the gene matches. The CDR3 has 16 residues.

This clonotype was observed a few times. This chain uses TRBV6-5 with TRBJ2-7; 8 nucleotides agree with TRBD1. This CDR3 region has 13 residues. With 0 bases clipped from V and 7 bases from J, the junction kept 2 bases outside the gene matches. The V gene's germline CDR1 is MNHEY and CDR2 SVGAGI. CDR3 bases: TGTGCCAGCAGTTACTCTGGGACAGGAGAGCAGTACTTC. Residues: CASSYSGTGEQYF.

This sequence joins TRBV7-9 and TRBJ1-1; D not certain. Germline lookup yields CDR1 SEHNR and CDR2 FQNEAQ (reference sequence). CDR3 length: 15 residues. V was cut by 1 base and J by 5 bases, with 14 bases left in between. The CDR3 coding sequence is TGTGCCAGCAGCTTAGTCCTGGGGTTAACAACTGAAGCTTTCTTT. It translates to CASSLVLGLTTEAFF.

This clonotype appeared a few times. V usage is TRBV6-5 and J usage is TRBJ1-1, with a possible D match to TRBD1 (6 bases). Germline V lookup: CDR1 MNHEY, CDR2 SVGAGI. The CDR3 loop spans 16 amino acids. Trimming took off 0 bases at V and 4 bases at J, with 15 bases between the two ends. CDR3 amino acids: CASSYSNTGRSTEAFF. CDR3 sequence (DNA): TGTGCCAGCAGTTACTCGAACACAGGGCGAAGCACTGAAGCTTTCTTT.

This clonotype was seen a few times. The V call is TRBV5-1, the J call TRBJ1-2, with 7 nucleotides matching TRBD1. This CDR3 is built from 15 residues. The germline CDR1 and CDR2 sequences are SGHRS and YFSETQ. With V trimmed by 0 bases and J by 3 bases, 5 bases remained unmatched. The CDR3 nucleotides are TGCGCCAGCAGCTTGGCACAGGGGAGGGACTATGGCTACACCTTC. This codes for CASSLAQGRDYGYTF.

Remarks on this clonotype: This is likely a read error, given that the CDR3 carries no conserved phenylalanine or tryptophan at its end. CDR3 sequence (DNA): TGCAGTCCGAGTGGGAGTTACAATGAGCAGTTCTTA. It translates to CSPSGSYNEQFL. V and J are TRBV20-1 and TRBJ2-1; the D gene is possibly TRBD2 (5 bases). V lost 8 bases and J 4 bases, leaving 12 bases between the germline ends. Germline lookup yields CDR1 DFQATT and CDR2 SNEGSKA (reference sequence). The CDR3 extends over 12 amino acids.

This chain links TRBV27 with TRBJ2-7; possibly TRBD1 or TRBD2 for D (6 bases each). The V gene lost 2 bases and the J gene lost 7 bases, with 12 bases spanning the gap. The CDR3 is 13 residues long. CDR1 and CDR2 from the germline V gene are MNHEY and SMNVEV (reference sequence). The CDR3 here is CASSLGGGLEQYF. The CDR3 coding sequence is TGTGCCAGCAGTTTAGGAGGGGGGTTGGAGCAGTACTTC.

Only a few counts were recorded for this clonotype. The chain's CDR3 is CASSFRTGSNYGYTF. CDR3 DNA sequence: TGTGCCAGCAGTTTCCGGACAGGGAGTAACTATGGCTACACCTTC. The J gene is TRBJ1-2, the V gene TRBV27; TRBD1 matches at 8 bases. The V gene's germline CDR1 is MNHEY and CDR2 SMNVEV (reference sequence). The CDR3 has 15 residues. Unmatched junction bases numbered 4, after V lost 3 bases and J lost 1 base.

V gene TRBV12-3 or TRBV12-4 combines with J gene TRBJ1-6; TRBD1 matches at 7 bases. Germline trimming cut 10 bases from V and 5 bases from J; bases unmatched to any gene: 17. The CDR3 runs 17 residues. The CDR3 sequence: CAICRFSVTGDNSPLHF. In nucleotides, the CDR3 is TGTGCCATCTGTCGTTTCTCCGTCACAGGGGATAATTCACCCCTCCACTTT.

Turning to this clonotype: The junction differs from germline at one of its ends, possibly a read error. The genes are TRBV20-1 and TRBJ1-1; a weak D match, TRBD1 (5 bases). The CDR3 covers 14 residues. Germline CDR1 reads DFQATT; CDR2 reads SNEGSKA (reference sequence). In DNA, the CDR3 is TGCAGTGCCAGAGATGGCCGGGGGATCCCTGAAGCTTTCTTT. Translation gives CSARDGRGIPEAFF.

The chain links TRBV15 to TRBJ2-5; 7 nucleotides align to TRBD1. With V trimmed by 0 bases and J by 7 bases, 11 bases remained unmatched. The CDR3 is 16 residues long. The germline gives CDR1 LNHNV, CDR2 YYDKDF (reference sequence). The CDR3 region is CATSREDRALLGTQYF. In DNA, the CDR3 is TGTGCCACCAGCAGAGAAGACAGGGCTTTACTGGGGACCCAGTACTTC.